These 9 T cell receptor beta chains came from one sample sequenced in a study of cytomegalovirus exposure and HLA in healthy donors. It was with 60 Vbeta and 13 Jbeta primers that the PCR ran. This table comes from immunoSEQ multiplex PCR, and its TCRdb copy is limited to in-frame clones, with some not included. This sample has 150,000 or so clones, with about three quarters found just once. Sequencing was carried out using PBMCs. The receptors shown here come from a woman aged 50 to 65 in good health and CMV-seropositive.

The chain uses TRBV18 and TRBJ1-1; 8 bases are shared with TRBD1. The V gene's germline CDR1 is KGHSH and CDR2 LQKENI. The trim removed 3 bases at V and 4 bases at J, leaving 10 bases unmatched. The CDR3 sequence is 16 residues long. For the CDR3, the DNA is TGTGCCAGCTCACCTCGACAGGGGCAGGGGGTCACTGAAGCTTTCTTT. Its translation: CASSPRQGQGVTEAFF.

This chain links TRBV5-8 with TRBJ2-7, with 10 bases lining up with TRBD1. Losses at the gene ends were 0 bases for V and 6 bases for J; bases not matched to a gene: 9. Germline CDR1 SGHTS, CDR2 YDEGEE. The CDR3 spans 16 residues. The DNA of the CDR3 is TGTGCCAGCAGCTTGGCCGGGGGGACAGGGGACCGCGAGCAGTACTTC. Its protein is CASSLAGGTGDREQYF.

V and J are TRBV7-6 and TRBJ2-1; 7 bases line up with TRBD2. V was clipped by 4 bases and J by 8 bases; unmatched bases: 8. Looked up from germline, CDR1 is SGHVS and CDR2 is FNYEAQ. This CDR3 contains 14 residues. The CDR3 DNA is TGTGCCAGCAGCTCAGGACTAGTTAGCGATGAGCAGTTCTTC. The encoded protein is CASSSGLVSDEQFF. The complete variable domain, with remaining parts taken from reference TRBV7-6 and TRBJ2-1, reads GAGVSQSPRYKVTKRGQDVALRCDPISGHVSLYWYRQALGQGPEFLTYFNYEAQQDKSGLPNDRFSAERPEGSISTLTIQRTEQRDSAMYRCASSSGLVSDEQFFGPGTRLTVL.

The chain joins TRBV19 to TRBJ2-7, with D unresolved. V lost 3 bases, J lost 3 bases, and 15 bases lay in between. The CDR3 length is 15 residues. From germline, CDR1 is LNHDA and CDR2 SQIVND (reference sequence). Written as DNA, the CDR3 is TGTGCCAGTAGTATTACCCGTTCTATTGACTACGAGCAGTACTTC. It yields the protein CASSITRSIDYEQYF.

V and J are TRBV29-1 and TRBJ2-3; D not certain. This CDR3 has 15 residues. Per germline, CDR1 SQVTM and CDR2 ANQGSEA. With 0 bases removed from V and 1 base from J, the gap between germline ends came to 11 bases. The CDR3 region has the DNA TGCAGCGTTGAAGACGGCCTAGTACGCACAGATACGCAGTATTTT. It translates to CSVEDGLVRTDTQYF.

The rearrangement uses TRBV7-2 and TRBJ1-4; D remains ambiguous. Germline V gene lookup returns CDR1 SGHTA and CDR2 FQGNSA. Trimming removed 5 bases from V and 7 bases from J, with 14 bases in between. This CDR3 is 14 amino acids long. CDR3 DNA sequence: TGTGCCAGCAGCAACCCCGTGGCGGGTGAAAAACTGTTTTTT. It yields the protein CASSNPVAGEKLFF.

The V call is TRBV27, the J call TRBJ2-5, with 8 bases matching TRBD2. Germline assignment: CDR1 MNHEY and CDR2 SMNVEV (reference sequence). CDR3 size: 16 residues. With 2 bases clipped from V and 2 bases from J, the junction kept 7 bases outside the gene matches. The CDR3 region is CASSLLRTSRQETQYF. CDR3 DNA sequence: TGTGCCAGCAGTTTACTAAGGACTAGCCGACAAGAGACCCAGTACTTC.

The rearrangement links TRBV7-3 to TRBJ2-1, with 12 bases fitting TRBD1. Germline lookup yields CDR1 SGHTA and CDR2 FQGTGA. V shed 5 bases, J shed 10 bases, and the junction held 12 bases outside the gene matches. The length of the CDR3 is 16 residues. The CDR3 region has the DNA TGTGCCAGCAGCCTACAGGGGGGACAGGGGGCGGGGGAGCAGTTCTTC. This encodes CASSLQGGQGAGEQFF.

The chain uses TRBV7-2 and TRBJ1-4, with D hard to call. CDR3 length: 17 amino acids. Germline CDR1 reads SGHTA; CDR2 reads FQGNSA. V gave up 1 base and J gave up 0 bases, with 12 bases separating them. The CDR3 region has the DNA TGTGCCAGCAGCTTAGTCCCACACACCACAACTAATGAAAAACTGTTTTTT. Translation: CASSLVPHTTTNEKLFF.